This is a list of T cell receptor beta chains from one sample in a study of cytomegalovirus exposure and HLA in healthy donors. Generated by immunoSEQ multiplex PCR, the TCRdb table keeps only in-frame clones and is missing some. The sample carries fewer than 130,000 clones, more than 70% recorded once. The material sequenced was PBMCs. The receptors were sampled from a woman aged 60-70 years in good health and CMV-seropositive. The CDR3 runs from the conserved cysteine through the conserved F or W. A D gene is named only where the DNA matches it firmly. A row's size may be missing; if present it is once, few, many or a size class.

CDR3: CASSLATQALGTEAFF; DNA: TGTGCCAGCAGCTTAGCGACTCAGGCACTCGGGACAGAAGCTTTCTTT; size: .; V: TRBV7-2; D: .; J: TRBJ1-1
CDR3: CASSFGGLPDTQYF; DNA: TGTGCCAGCAGTTTTGGCGGGCTCCCAGATACGCAGTATTTT; size: once; V: TRBV27; D: .; J: TRBJ2-3
CDR3: CASSSPGKFYGYTF; DNA: TGTGCCAGCAGTTCACCAGGGAAATTCTATGGCTACACCTTC; size: .; V: TRBV6-6; D: .; J: TRBJ1-2
CDR3: CASRGRGLTYEQYF; DNA: TGTGCCAGTAGGGGCAGGGGCTTGACCTACGAGCAGTACTTC; size: .; V: TRBV19; D: .; J: TRBJ2-7
CDR3: CASSYSIQGAEKLFF; DNA: TGTGCCAGCAGTTACTCGATACAGGGGGCTGAAAAACTGTTTTTT; size: .; V: TRBV6-5; D: TRBD1; J: TRBJ1-4
CDR3: CASSGQGYEQYF; DNA: TGTGCCAGCAGTGGACAGGGTTACGAGCAGTACTTC; size: .; V: TRBV6-6; D: TRBD1; J: TRBJ2-7
CDR3: CASGPPRAFGYTF; DNA: TGTGCTAGTGGTCCACCCAGGGCTTTCGGCTACACCTTC; size: few; V: TRBV12-5; D: .; J: TRBJ1-2
CDR3: CASSDPGQATGEAFF; DNA: TGTGCCAGCAGCGACCCAGGACAAGCCACCGGCGAAGCTTTCTTT; size: .; V: TRBV5-4; D: .; J: TRBJ1-1
CDR3: CATTRDSLNTEAFF; DNA: TGCGCCACCACACGGGACAGCTTGAACACTGAAGCTTTCTTT; size: .; V: TRBV5-1; D: TRBD1; J: TRBJ1-1
CDR3: CASNLGFQPQHF; DNA: TGTGCCAGCAACTTGGGCTTCCAGCCCCAGCATTTT; size: few; V: TRBV2; D: .; J: TRBJ1-5
CDR3: CASSLISRPYEQYF; DNA: TGTGCCAGCAGCTTGATTAGTCGCCCCTACGAGCAGTACTTC; size: .; V: TRBV5-4; D: .; J: TRBJ2-7
CDR3: CASSLGTVFASYEQYF; DNA: TGCGCCAGCAGCTTAGGGACAGTTTTCGCCTCCTACGAGCAGTACTTC; size: once; V: TRBV5-1; D: TRBD1; J: TRBJ2-7
CDR3: CASSLESGGNTGELFF; DNA: TGCGCCAGCAGCTTGGAGTCGGGTGGAAACACCGGGGAGCTGTTTTTT; size: .; V: TRBV5-1; D: .; J: TRBJ2-2
CDR3: CATGPGAWTEAFF; DNA: TGTGCCACGGGTCCAGGGGCGTGGACTGAAGCTTTCTTT; size: few; V: TRBV6-5; D: .; J: TRBJ1-1
CDR3: CASSRDSSYEQYF; DNA: TGTGCCAGCAGCCGCGACAGCTCCTACGAGCAGTACTTC; size: .; V: TRBV28; D: .; J: TRBJ2-7
CDR3: CASSQQGSAYSSYEQYF; DNA: TGTGCCAGCAGCCAACAGGGATCAGCTTATAGCTCCTACGAGCAGTACTTC; size: .; V: TRBV4-2; D: .; J: TRBJ2-7
CDR3: CASSLGLRMNTGELFF; DNA: TGTGCCAGCAGCCTGGGACTCCGGATGAACACCGGGGAGCTGTTTTTT; size: .; V: TRBV14; D: .; J: TRBJ2-2
CDR3: CASSLQGAQYGYTF; DNA: TGTGCCAGCAGCTTACAGGGGGCACAATATGGCTACACCTTC; size: .; V: TRBV11-3; D: TRBD1; J: TRBJ1-2
CDR3: CASSPKIGINTDTQYF; DNA: TGTGCCAGCAGCCCAAAGATCGGGATCAACACAGATACGCAGTATTTT; size: .; V: TRBV7-9; D: .; J: TRBJ2-3
CDR3: CASSLLPLQAVNTEAFF; DNA: TGTGCCAGCAGTTTACTCCCCCTCCAGGCCGTGAACACTGAAGCTTTCTTT; size: .; V: TRBV27; D: .; J: TRBJ1-1
CDR3: CASSSLGGRAYEQYF; DNA: TGTGCCAGCAGCTCCCTGGGCGGGAGGGCCTACGAGCAGTACTTC; size: .; V: TRBV11-1; D: TRBD2; J: TRBJ2-7